This T cell receptor beta chain was observed in a study of blood T cell repertoires in COVID-19. Study in general: Whether acute or convalescent, the COVID-19 samples came from the United States, Italy and Spain. Sources were T cells, B-cell-depleted T cells, or PBMCs; the material itself was cDNA or gDNA.

This table comes from immunoSEQ multiplex PCR, and its TCRdb copy is limited to in-frame clones, with some not included. The sample lists just under 350,000 clones; about 93% were seen once. Germline values: CDR1 SNHLY, CDR2 FYNNEI. The CDR3 spans 13 residues. V lost 2 bases and J 1 base, leaving 5 bases between the germline ends. The sequenced material came from peripheral blood. The chain couples TRBV2 to TRBJ2-5; D uncertain. The sequence was obtained from a young woman who had recovered from COVID-19. The CDR3 nucleotides are TGTGCCAGCAGTGAATGGCCCCAAGAGACCCAGTACTTC. Translation gives CASSEWPQETQYF.